These 10 T cell receptor beta chains originate from one sample sequenced in a study of control samples from healthy donors and cancer patients. Libraries were prepared by immunoSEQ multiplex PCR; TCRdb keeps only in-frame clonotypes and omits some of them. The sample contains around 80,000 clones, roughly 84% of which appear only once. Sequenced material: blood. Receptors were obtained from a woman between 45 and 65 years old in good health.

The V and J genes are TRBV6-5 and TRBJ2-7, with D possibly called TRBD1 or TRBD2 (6 bases each). Looked up from germline, CDR1 is MNHEY and CDR2 is SVGAGI. The CDR3 runs 13 residues. Between the trimmed V and J ends, which lost 2 bases and 4 bases, there was a span of 9 bases. The DNA for the CDR3 is TGTGCCAGCAGTTACGGGGGGCGGTACGAGCAGTACTTC. Protein sequence: CASSYGGRYEQYF.

The V gene is TRBV6-6, the J gene TRBJ1-2, with D hard to call. Germline-derived CDR1 and CDR2 are MNHNY and SVGAGI (reference sequence). This CDR3 has 14 residues. V lost 6 bases and J 2 bases, leaving 13 bases between the germline ends. Written as DNA, the CDR3 is TGTGCCAGCAGCCCCTTTAATCTAAACTATGGCTACACCTTC. It yields the protein CASSPFNLNYGYTF.

The J gene is TRBJ2-2, the V gene TRBV5-1; D is tentatively TRBD1 or TRBD2 (5 bases each). The CDR3 length is 14 residues. Germline lookup yields CDR1 SGHRS and CDR2 YFSETQ. The V end was cut by 0 bases, the J end by 6 bases, with 9 bases between. The CDR3 spells CASSLEGPPGELFF. In DNA, the CDR3 is TGCGCCAGCAGCTTGGAGGGACCACCCGGGGAGCTGTTTTTT.

The gene calls are TRBV5-1 and TRBJ1-2, with D possibly matching TRBD1 (6 bases). The CDR3 loop spans 12 amino acids. Trimming removed 4 bases from V and 5 bases from J, with 9 bases in between. The V gene's germline CDR1 is SGHRS and CDR2 YFSETQ. The CDR3 is CASSQQGYGYTF. DNA of the CDR3: TGCGCCAGCAGCCAACAGGGATATGGCTACACCTTC. Filled out from reference TRBV5-1 and TRBJ1-2, the complete variable domain reads KAGVTQTPRYLIKTRGQQVTLSCSPISGHRSVSWYQQTPGQGLQFLFEYFSETQRNKGNFPGRFSGRQFSNSRSEMNVSTLELGDSALYLCASSQQGYGYTFGSGTRLTVV.

The V and J genes are TRBV7-9 and TRBJ1-4; 10 nucleotides match TRBD1. The CDR3 contains 16 residues. CDR1 and CDR2 (germline): SEHNR, FQNEAQ (reference sequence). The ends lost 1 base at V and 5 bases at J; junction bases unmatched: 4. CDR3 DNA: TGTGCCAGCAGCTTAGGAGGGACAGGGGTAAATGAAAAACTGTTTTTT. Translated: CASSLGGTGVNEKLFF.

The chain is built from TRBV7-2 and TRBJ1-4; D gene ambiguous. The CDR3 loop spans 14 amino acids. Germline-derived CDR1 and CDR2 are SGHTA and FQGNSA. V shed 3 bases and J shed 6 bases, with 11 bases lying between them. The CDR3 nucleotides read TGTGCCAGCAGCTTTGGGTCGTCCGATGAAAAACTGTTTTTT. Protein product: CASSFGSSDEKLFF.

The chain couples TRBV6-6 to TRBJ1-5; D may be TRBD1 (5 bases). The CDR3 is 15 amino acids. The germline gives CDR1 MNHNY, CDR2 SVGAGI (reference sequence). V lost 5 bases and J lost 11, with 22 bases in between. CDR3 nucleotides: TGTGCCAGCAGTCTCCGGGGGACGTACTTAGGGTCCCAGCATTTT. It is translated as CASSLRGTYLGSQHF.

V is TRBV10-3 and J is TRBJ1-4; 9 nucleotides agree with TRBD1. In germline, CDR1 is ENHRY, CDR2 SYGVKD. The CDR3 sequence is 14 residues long. Trimming took 5 bases from V and 8 from J; bases not matched to a gene: 6. The DNA for the CDR3 is TGTGCCATCAGTAGTACAGGGGGCGCAGAAAAACTGTTTTTT. Encoded protein: CAISSTGGAEKLFF.

The rearrangement links TRBV7-9 to TRBJ2-5; D remains unclear. From germline, CDR1 is SEHNR and CDR2 FQNEAQ (reference sequence). Deletions cut 3 bases from V and 0 bases from J, with 14 bases between. This CDR3 is built from 16 residues. The CDR3 coding sequence is TGTGCCAGCAGCTTGTTTAGTAACCCGTACCAAGAGACCCAGTACTTC. Protein: CASSLFSNPYQETQYF.

This clone came up once. CDR3 DNA: TGTGCCAGCTCACCACGCAGGGGCGATAAAGAGACCCAGTACTTC. Encoded protein: CASSPRRGDKETQYF. The rearrangement joins TRBV18 to TRBJ2-5; possibly TRBD1 for D (6 bases). The length of the CDR3 is 15 residues. Trimming cost V 1 base and J 3 bases, with 12 bases left between them. CDR1 is KGHSH and CDR2 is LQKENI in the germline V gene.